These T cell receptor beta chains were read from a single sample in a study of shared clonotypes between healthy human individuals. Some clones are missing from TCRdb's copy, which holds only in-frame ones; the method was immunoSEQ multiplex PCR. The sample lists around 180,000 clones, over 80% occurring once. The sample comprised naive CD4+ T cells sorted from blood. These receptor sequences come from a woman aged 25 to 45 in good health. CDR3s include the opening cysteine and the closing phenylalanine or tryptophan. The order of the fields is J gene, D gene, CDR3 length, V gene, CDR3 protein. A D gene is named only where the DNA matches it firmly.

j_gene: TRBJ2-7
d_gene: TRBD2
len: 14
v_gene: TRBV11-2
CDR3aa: CASSTRGGGYEQYF

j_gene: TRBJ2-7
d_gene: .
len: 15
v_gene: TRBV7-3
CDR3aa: CASSLMGESSYEQYF

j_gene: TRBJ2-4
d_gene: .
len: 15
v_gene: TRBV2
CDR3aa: CASSERDLAKNIQYF

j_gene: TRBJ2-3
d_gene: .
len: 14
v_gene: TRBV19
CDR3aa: CASSNTGIPDTQYF

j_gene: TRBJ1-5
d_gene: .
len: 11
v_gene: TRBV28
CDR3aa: CASSLSRAQHF

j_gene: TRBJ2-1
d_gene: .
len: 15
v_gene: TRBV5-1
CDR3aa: CASSLDSTSYNEQFF

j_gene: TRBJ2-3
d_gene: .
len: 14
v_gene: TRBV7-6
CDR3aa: CASSLSGFTDTQYF

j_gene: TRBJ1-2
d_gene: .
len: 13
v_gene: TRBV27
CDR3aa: CASSPDSFYGYTF

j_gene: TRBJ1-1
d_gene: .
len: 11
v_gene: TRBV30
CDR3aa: CAWTSGAEAFF

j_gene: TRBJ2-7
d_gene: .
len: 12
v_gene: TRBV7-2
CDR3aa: CASSFMGYEQYF

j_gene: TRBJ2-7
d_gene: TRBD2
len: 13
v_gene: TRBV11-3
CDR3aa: CASSFSGSNEQYF

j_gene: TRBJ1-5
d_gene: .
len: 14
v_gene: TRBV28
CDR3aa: CASSTDGTAMPQHF

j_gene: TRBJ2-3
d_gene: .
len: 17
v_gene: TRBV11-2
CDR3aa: CASSLDRRNPSTDTQYF

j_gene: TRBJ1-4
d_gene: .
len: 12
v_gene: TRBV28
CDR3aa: CASSGPGEKLFF

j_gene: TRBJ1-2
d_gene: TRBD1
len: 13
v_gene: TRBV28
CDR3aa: CASSPDRVEGYTF

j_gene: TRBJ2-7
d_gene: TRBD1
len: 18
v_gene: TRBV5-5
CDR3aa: CASSLEAGGAGLLYEQYF